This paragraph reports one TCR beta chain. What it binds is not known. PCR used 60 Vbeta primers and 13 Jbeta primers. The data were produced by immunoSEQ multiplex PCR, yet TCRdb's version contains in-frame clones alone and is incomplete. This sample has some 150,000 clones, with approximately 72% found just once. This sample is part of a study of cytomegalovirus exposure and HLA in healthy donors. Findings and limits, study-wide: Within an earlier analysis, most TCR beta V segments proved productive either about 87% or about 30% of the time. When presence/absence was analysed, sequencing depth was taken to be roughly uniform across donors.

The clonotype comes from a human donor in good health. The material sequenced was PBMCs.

The CDR3 bases are TGTGCCAGCACCCGGACAGGTAGGTACGATCAGCCCCAGCATTTT. Translating gives CASTRTGRYDQPQHF. V is TRBV27 and J is TRBJ1-5; 7 bases fit TRBD1. Germline loops: CDR1 MNHEY, CDR2 SMNVEV (reference sequence). This CDR3 region has 15 residues. V lost 7 bases and J lost 5; bases outside the gene matches: 11.